This entry is about one T cell receptor beta chain. Its specificity is not known. The data originate from a study of cytomegalovirus exposure and HLA in healthy donors. Study summary: Genotyping of roughly 400 donors showed that around 86% belonged to the Caucasian-associated ancestry cluster. Study outcomes and limitations: In a later analysis, HLA-C alleles had the fewest associated TCRs, DRB1 alleles the most. The authors listed 164 TCR beta chains as cytomegalovirus-associated. It is likely that the observed cluster of highly shared sequence variants was a sequencing artifact.

CDR3 length: 14 amino acids. Trimming took 7 bases from V and 9 from J; bases not matched to a gene: 10. Germline V gene data show CDR1 as SGHNT and CDR2 as YYREEE (reference sequence). The PCR was carried out with 60 Vbeta primers and 13 Jbeta primers. Using immunoSEQ multiplex PCR, the repertoire was profiled, and TCRdb retains in-frame clones only, with some absent. Of under 110,000 clones in the sample, 65% to 85% are singletons; the top ten hold more than 9%. The TCR comes from a man aged 50-60 years in good health and CMV-seronegative. The sample consisted of PBMCs. The V call is TRBV5-4, the J call TRBJ1-6; 7 bases agree with TRBD1. CDR3 coding DNA: TGTGCCAGCGGTTCACGACAGGGAGGTTCACCCCTCCACTTT. Amino acids: CASGSRQGGSPLHF.